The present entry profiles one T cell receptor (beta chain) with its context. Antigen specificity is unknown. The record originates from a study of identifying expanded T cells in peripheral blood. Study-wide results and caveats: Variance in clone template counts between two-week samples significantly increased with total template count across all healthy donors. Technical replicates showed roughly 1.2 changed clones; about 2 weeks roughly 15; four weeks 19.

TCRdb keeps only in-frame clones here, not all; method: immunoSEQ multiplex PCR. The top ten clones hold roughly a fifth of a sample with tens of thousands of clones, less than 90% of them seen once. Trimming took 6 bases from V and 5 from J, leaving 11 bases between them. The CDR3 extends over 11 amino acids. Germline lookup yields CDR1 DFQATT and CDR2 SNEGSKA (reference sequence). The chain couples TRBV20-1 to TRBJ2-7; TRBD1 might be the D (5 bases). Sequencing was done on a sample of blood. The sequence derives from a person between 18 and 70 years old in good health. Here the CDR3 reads CSAPSGNEQYF. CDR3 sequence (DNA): TGCAGTGCCCCCTCAGGGAACGAGCAGTACTTC.